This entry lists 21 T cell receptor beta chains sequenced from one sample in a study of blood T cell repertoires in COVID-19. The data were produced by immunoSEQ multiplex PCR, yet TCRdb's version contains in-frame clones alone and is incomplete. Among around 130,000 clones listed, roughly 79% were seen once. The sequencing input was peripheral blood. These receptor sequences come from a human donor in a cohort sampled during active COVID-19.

CDR3 protein: CASSYSGENTDTQYF. The CDR3 nucleotides read TGTGCCAGCAGTTACTCGGGCGAGAACACAGATACGCAGTATTTT. The rearrangement joins TRBV6-5 to TRBJ2-3; D gene ambiguous. The CDR3 totals 15 residues. CDR1 is MNHEY and CDR2 is SVGAGI in the germline V gene. Trimming stripped 0 bases from V and 2 bases from J, with 9 bases between.

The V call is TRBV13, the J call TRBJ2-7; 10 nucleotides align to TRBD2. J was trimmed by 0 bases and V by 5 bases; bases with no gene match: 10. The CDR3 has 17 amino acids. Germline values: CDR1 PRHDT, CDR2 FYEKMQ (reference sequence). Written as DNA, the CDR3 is TGTGCCAGCAGCCCCCCTCTAGCGGGGGTTACCTCCTACGAGCAGTACTTC. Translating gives CASSPPLAGVTSYEQYF.

The CDR3: CASTAGAIYEQYF. DNA of the CDR3: TGTGCCAGCACAGCGGGGGCCATTTACGAGCAGTACTTC. The chain has TRBV6-6 and TRBJ2-7; 8 bases fit TRBD2. V was pared by 7 bases and J by 4 bases, with 6 bases of the junction left unmatched. There are 13 residues in the CDR3. CDR1 and CDR2 (germline): MNHNY, SVGAGI (reference sequence).

DNA of the CDR3: TGTGCCAGCAGTATGACTAAAGAGACCCAGTACTTC. Translated: CASSMTKETQYF. The V and J genes are TRBV6-6 and TRBJ2-5, with D maybe TRBD2 (5 bases). Germline V CDR1 and CDR2: MNHNY, SVGAGI (reference sequence). The CDR3 loop spans 12 amino acids. The V end was cut by 5 bases, the J end by 3 bases, with 7 bases between.

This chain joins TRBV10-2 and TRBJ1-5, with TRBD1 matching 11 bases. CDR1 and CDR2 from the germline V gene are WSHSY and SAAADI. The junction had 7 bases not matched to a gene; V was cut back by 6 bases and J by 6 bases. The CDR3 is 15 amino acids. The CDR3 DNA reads TGCGCCAGCAGGGAACGGACAGGGGGCGTTCAGCCCCAGCATTTT. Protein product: CASRERTGGVQPQHF.

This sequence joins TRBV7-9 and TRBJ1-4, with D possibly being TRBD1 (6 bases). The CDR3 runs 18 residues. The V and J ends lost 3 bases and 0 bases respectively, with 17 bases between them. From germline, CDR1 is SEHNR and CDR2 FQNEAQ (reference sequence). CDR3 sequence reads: CASSFSQGQLATNEKLFF. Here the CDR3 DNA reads TGTGCCAGCAGCTTTTCCCAGGGGCAGCTTGCAACTAATGAAAAACTGTTTTTT.

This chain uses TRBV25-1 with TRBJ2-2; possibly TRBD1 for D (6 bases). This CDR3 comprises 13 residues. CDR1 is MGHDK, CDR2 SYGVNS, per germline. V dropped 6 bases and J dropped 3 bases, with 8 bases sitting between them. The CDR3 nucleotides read TGTGCCAGCAGGGACAGTTACACCGGGGAGCTGTTTTTT. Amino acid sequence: CASRDSYTGELFF. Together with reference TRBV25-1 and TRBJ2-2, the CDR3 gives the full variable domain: EADIYQTPRYLVIGTGKKITLECSQTMGHDKMYWYQQDPGMELHLIHYSYGVNSTEKGDLSSESTVSRIRTEHFPLTLESARPSHTSQYLCASRDSYTGELFFGEGSRLTVL.

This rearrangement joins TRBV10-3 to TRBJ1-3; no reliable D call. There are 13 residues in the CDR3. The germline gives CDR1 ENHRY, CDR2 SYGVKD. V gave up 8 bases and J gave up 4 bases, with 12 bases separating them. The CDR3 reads CAIGLILGNTIYF. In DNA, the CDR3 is TGTGCCATCGGACTGATTCTAGGAAACACCATATATTTT.

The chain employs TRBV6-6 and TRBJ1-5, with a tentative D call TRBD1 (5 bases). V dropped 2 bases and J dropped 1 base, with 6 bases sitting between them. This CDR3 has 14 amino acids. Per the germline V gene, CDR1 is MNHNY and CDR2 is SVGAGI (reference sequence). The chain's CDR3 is CASSYGGSNQPQHF. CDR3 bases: TGTGCCAGCAGTTACGGGGGGAGCAATCAGCCCCAGCATTTT.

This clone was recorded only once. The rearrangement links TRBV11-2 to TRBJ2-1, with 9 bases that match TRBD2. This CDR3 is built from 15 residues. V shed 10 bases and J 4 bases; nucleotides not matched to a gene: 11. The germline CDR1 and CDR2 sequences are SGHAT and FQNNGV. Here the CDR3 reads CATRGVAGAYNEQFF. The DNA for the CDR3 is TGTGCCACCCGGGGCGTAGCGGGGGCTTACAATGAGCAGTTCTTC.

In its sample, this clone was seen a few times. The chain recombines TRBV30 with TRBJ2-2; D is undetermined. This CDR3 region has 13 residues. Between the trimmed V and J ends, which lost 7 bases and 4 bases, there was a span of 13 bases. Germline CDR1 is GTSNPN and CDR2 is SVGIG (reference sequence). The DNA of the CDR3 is TGTGCCTTAGTAACGAGAGGCACCGGGGAGCTGTTTTTT. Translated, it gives CALVTRGTGELFF. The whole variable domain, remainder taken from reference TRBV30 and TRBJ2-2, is SQTIHQWPATLVQPVGSPLSLECTVEGTSNPNLYWYRQAAGRGLQLLFYSVGIGQISSEVPQNLSASRPQDRQFILSSKKLLLSDSGFYLCALVTRGTGELFFGEGSRLTVL.

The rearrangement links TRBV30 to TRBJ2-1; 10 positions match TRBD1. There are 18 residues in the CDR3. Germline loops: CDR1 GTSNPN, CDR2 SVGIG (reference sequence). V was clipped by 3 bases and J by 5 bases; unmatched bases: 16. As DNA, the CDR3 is TGTGCCTGGAGCCAAACGCCGGGACAGGGGATAGGCAACAATGAGCAGTTCTTC. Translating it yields CAWSQTPGQGIGNNEQFF.

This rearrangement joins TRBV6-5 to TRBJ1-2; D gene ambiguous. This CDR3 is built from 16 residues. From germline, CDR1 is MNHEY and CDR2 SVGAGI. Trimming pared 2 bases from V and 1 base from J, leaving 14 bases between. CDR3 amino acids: CASSYRGQFLNYGYTF. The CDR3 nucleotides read TGTGCCAGCAGTTACCGAGGGCAGTTTCTTAACTATGGCTACACCTTC.

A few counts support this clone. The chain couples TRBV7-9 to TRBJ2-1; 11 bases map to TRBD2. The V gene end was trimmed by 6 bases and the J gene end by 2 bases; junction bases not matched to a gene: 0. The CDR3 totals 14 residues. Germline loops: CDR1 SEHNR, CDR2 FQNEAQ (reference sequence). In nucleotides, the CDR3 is TGTGCCAGCAGGACTAGCGGGGCCTACAATGAGCAGTTCTTC. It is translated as CASRTSGAYNEQFF.

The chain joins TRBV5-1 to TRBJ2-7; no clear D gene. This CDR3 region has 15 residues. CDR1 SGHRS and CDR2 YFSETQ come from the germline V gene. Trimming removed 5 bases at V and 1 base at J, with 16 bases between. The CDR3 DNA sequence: TGCGCCAGCAGTTCCGCCCCCGCCGGGTCCTACGAGCAGTACTTC. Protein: CASSSAPAGSYEQYF. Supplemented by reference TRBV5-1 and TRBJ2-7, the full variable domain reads KAGVTQTPRYLIKTRGQQVTLSCSPISGHRSVSWYQQTPGQGLQFLFEYFSETQRNKGNFPGRFSGRQFSNSRSEMNVSTLELGDSALYLCASSSAPAGSYEQYFGPGTRLTVT.

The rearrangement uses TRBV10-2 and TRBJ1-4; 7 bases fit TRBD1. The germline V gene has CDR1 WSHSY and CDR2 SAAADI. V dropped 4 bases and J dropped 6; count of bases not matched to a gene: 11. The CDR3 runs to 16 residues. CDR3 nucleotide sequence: TGCGCCAGCAGTGCACAGGGGCGCGCGGTAGATGAAAAACTGTTTTTT. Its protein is CASSAQGRAVDEKLFF.

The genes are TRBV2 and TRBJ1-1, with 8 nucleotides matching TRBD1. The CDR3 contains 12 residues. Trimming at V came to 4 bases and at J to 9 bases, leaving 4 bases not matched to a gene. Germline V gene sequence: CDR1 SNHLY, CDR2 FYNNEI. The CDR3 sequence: CASSVGQEKAFF. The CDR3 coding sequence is TGTGCCAGCAGTGTGGGACAGGAAAAAGCTTTCTTT.

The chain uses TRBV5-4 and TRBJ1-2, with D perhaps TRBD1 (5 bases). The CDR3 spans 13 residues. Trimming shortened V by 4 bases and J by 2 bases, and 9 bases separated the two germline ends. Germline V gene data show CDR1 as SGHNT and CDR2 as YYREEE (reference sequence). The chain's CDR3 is CASSRDWNYGYTF. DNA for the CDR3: TGTGCCAGCAGCCGGGACTGGAACTATGGCTACACCTTC.

The CDR3: CASSPQQGVVSGYTF. CDR3 nucleotides: TGTGCCAGCAGTCCCCAACAGGGGGTGGTTAGTGGCTACACCTTC. The J gene is TRBJ1-2, the V gene TRBV28; 8 bases are a match to TRBD1. The CDR3 spans 15 residues. Germline V gene data show CDR1 as MDHEN and CDR2 as SYDVKM. Trimming took 5 bases from V and 7 from J; bases not matched to a gene: 12.

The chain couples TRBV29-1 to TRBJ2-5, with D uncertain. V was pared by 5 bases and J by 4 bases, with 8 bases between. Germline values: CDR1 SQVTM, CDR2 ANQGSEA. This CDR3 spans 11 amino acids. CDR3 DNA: TGCAGCGTTCGAAGCGCAGAGACCCAGTACTTC. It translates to CSVRSAETQYF.

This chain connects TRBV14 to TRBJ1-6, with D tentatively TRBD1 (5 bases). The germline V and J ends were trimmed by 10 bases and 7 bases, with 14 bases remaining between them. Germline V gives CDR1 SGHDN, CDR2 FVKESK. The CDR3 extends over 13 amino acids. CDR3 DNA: TGTGCCACCGCCCAGGGCGGCAATTCACCCCTCCACTTT. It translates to CATAQGGNSPLHF.